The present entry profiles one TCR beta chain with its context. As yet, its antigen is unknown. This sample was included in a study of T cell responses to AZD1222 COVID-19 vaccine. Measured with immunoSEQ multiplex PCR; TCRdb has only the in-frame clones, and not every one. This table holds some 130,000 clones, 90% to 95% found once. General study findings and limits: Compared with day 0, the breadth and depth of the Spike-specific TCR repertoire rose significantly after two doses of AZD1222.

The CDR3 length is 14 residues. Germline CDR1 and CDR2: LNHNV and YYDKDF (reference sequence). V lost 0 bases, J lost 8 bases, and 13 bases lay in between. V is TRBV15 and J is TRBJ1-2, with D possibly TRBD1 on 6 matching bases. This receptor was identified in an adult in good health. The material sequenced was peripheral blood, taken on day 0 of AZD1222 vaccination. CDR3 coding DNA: TGTGCCACCAGCAGAGACAGGGGAGTGGGAGGCTACACCTTC. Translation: CATSRDRGVGGYTF.